This T cell receptor (beta chain) was sequenced in a study of blood T cell repertoires in COVID-19. Across the study: Sites in the United States, Italy and Spain provided acute and convalescent COVID-19 samples.

Produced via immunoSEQ multiplex PCR; TCRdb's table is partial and in-frame only. Of 300,000 or so clones listed, 75% to 95% are singletons. CDR1 MDHEN and CDR2 SYDVKM come from the germline V gene. The CDR3 runs 15 residues. V was shortened by 8 bases and J by 2 bases, with 18 bases between the two germline ends. Cohort 3 donors counted as recovered after two negative PCRs, clearance, or resolved symptoms. Sequenced: PBMCs or T cells enriched from blood (not recorded which). V usage is TRBV28 and J usage is TRBJ1-1, with D tentatively TRBD1 (6 bases). The clonotype comes from a woman in her 30s who had recovered from COVID-19. In DNA, the CDR3 is TGTGCCAGCTCAGATAAAACAGGGTATAACACTGAAGCTTTCTTT. It yields the protein CASSDKTGYNTEAFF.